This T cell receptor (beta chain) is from a study of T cells in Graves' hyperthyroidism and ophthalmopathy. Study-level findings and limits: A model of 13 V-J pairs discriminated ophthalmopathy from stable hyperthyroidism.

Concerning this clonotype itself: Its specificity is not known.

V lost 1 base, J lost 5 bases, and 4 bases stayed unmatched. This CDR3 is 15 amino acids long. Germline V gene sequence: CDR1 SGHTA, CDR2 FQGNSA. RNA transcripts served as the template for amplifying TCR beta CDR3 regions. The primer set for the first-round RT-PCR of the TCR CDR3 was HTBI. TCRdb recomputed calls from the multiplex PCR reads with MiXCR, one row per CDR3 protein. The sample lists around 300,000 distinct CDR3 sequences; less than 20% were seen once. This chain connects TRBV7-2 to TRBJ2-1, with 8 bases identical to TRBD1. The sequence was obtained from a man aged 50 to 60 with Graves' ophthalmopathy. The sample taken for sequencing was blood. The CDR3 sequence: CASSLGTGINNEQFF. The CDR3 DNA reads as TGTGCCAGCAGCTTAGGGACAGGGATAAACAATGAGCAGTTCTTC. Together with reference TRBV7-2 and TRBJ2-1, the CDR3 gives the full variable domain: GAGVSQSPSNKVTEKGKDVELRCDPISGHTALYWYRQSLGQGLEFLIYFQGNSAPDKSGLPSDRFSAERTGGSVSTLTIQRTQQEDSAVYLCASSLGTGINNEQFFGPGTRLTVL.